The next 10 T cell receptor beta chains were all read from a single sample in a study of CD8 T cells in ankylosing spondylitis. TCRdb re-derived calls from the 5' RACE reads in MiXCR, one entry per CDR3 protein. Among over 60,000 distinct CDR3 sequences listed, 5.3% were seen once. The sequencing input was blood, either unsorted or a sorted T cell fraction (not recorded which). These receptors originate from a male donor with ankylosing spondylitis or in good health (not recorded which).

This clonotype has more than one count but fewer than ten. J is TRBJ1-1 and V is TRBV7-2; D might be TRBD1 (6 bases). V was trimmed by 3 bases and J by 3 bases, leaving 14 bases between them. The length of the CDR3 is 15 residues. The germline CDR1 and CDR2 sequences are SGHTA and FQGNSA. The DNA for the CDR3 is TGTGCCAGCAGCTTGGGAACAGGGCCCTACACTGAAGCTTTCTTT. Residues: CASSLGTGPYTEAFF.

Ten or more counts support this clonotype. This chain joins TRBV6-5 and TRBJ1-1; 7 nucleotides match TRBD1. The CDR3 is 15 amino acids. The germline gives CDR1 MNHEY, CDR2 SVGAGI. The V segment lost 2 bases and the J segment 5 bases; nucleotides outside the gene matches: 8. The CDR3 here is CASSYDIQGVTEAFF. The DNA of the CDR3 is TGTGCCAGCAGTTACGATATCCAGGGGGTAACTGAAGCTTTCTTT.

This clonotype was observed many times. The rearrangement joins TRBV25-1 to TRBJ1-1, with a possible D match to TRBD1 (5 bases). The CDR3 covers 13 residues. Germline-derived CDR1 and CDR2 are MGHDK and SYGVNS. Trimming stripped 8 bases from V and 3 bases from J, with 13 bases between. CDR3 DNA sequence: TGTGCCAGCGGGATTGGAGGGGACACTGAAGCTTTCTTT. Residues: CASGIGGDTEAFF.

This clonotype has a count of ten or more. The gene calls are TRBV5-5 and TRBJ2-7; D tentatively reads TRBD1 or TRBD2 (5 bases each). The germline gives CDR1 SGHKS, CDR2 YYEKEE (reference sequence). The CDR3 spans 14 residues. Trimming removed 1 base from V and 2 bases from J, with 10 bases in between. The CDR3 coding sequence is TGTGCCAGCAGCTTGAACAGAGGGGCCTACGAGCAGTACTTC. Encoded protein: CASSLNRGAYEQYF.

Ten or more counts support this clonotype. The V and J genes are TRBV5-1 and TRBJ2-7; D not resolved. V was pared by 0 bases and J by 6 bases, with 10 bases between. Germline V CDR1 and CDR2: SGHRS, YFSETQ. The CDR3 has 13 residues. The CDR3 protein is CASSLATFREQYF. In DNA, the CDR3 is TGCGCCAGCAGCTTGGCGACCTTCCGCGAGCAGTACTTC.

This clonotype has at least ten counts. This chain links TRBV11-2 with TRBJ2-2; D could derive from TRBD1 or TRBD2 (6 bases each). This CDR3 is 14 amino acids long. The germline gives CDR1 SGHAT, CDR2 FQNNGV. V was clipped by 2 bases and J by 7 bases, with 11 bases between them. The CDR3 loop is CASSLQQGGGELFF. The DNA for the CDR3 is TGTGCCAGCAGCTTACAACAGGGAGGCGGGGAGCTGTTTTTT. Looking up the rest from reference TRBV11-2 and TRBJ2-2 gives the full variable domain: EAGVAQSPRYKIIEKRQSVAFWCNPISGHATLYWYQQILGQGPKLLIQFQNNGVVDDSQLPKDRFSAERLKGVDSTLKIQPAKLEDSAVYLCASSLQQGGGELFFGEGSRLTVL.

This clonotype has ten or more counts. The V and J genes are TRBV20-1 and TRBJ2-3; TRBD1 or TRBD2 may be the D gene (5 bases each). The CDR3 is 16 residues long. CDR1 is DFQATT, CDR2 SNEGSKA, per germline (reference sequence). Trimming removed 5 bases from V and 4 bases from J, with 22 bases in between. CDR3 sequence: CSAGGGTRMRPDTQYF. The DNA of the CDR3 is TGCAGTGCTGGAGGTGGGACCCGAATGAGGCCAGATACGCAGTATTTT.

The sample holds many counts of this clonotype. V usage is TRBV4-1 and J usage is TRBJ1-6; D gene unclear. This CDR3 has 14 residues. Germline assignment: CDR1 MGHRA and CDR2 YSYEKL. Trimming left V 4 bases short and J 6 bases short, with 10 bases between. The CDR3 DNA follows: TGCGCCAGCAGCCTTTTAGGGTTTAATTCACCCCTCCACTTT. This sequence encodes CASSLLGFNSPLHF.

There are a few counts of this clonotype. This sequence joins TRBV20-1 and TRBJ2-7, with D possibly called TRBD1 or TRBD2 (6 bases each). In germline, CDR1 is DFQATT, CDR2 SNEGSKA (reference sequence). CDR3 length: 13 residues. Between the trimmed V and J ends, which lost 7 bases and 1 base, there was a span of 14 bases. The CDR3 spells CSGKGGLSYEQYF. The CDR3 bases are TGCAGTGGAAAGGGGGGCCTTTCCTACGAGCAGTACTTC.

This clonotype was seen ten or more times. This sequence joins TRBV6-5 and TRBJ2-5, with D possibly called TRBD1 or TRBD2 (6 bases each). Trimming took off 5 bases at V and 4 bases at J, with 11 bases between the two ends. This CDR3 contains 13 residues. Per the germline V gene, CDR1 is MNHEY and CDR2 is SVGAGI. CDR3 residues: CASSMEGVETQYF. In nucleotides, the CDR3 is TGTGCCAGCAGTATGGAGGGGGTAGAGACCCAGTACTTC.